Presented here are 3 T cell receptor beta chains from one specimen sequenced in a study of CD8 T cells in Susac syndrome. The authors reverse transcribed roughly 0.5 to 1 ug RNA with random hexamers. Each CDR3 protein gets one entry after TCRdb re-called the immunoSEQ multiplex PCR reads with MiXCR. The sample yields about 180,000 distinct CDR3 sequences, approximately 94% seen once. The sample taken for sequencing was CD4+ T cells from PBMCs. The receptors were gathered from a human donor with Susac syndrome.

This chain links TRBV7-2 with TRBJ2-1; TRBD2 matches at 10 bases. The CDR3 length is 15 residues. The germline V gene has CDR1 SGHTA and CDR2 FQGNSA. V shed 6 bases and J 6 bases; nucleotides not matched to a gene: 8. CDR3 in DNA: TGTGCCAGCAGACCTGGGGTAGCGGGGGGCAATGAGCAGTTCTTC. Amino acid sequence: CASRPGVAGGNEQFF.

The rearrangement joins TRBV15 to TRBJ2-7; D might be TRBD1 or TRBD2, each matching 7 bases. The V and J ends lost 2 bases and 3 bases respectively, with 17 bases between them. The length of the CDR3 is 16 residues. Germline V CDR1 and CDR2: LNHNV, YYDKDF (reference sequence). The CDR3 DNA reads TGTGCCACCAGCAGACCAGGGGGGGCCGCGAACTACGAGCAGTACTTC. Protein product: CATSRPGGAANYEQYF.

J is TRBJ1-2 and V is TRBV18; no firm D call. CDR1 and CDR2 from the germline V gene are KGHSH and LQKENI. CDR3 length: 13 amino acids. V was trimmed by 0 bases and J by 5 bases, leaving 7 bases between them. Written as DNA, the CDR3 is TGTGCCAGCTCACCACCGGGCCATTATGGCTACACCTTC. Translating it yields CASSPPGHYGYTF. Filled out from reference TRBV18 and TRBJ1-2, the complete variable domain reads NAGVMQNPRHLVRRRGQEARLRCSPMKGHSHVYWYRQLPEEGLKFMVYLQKENIIDESGMPKERFSAEFPKEGPSILRIQQVVRGDSAAYFCASSPPGHYGYTFGSGTRLTVV.